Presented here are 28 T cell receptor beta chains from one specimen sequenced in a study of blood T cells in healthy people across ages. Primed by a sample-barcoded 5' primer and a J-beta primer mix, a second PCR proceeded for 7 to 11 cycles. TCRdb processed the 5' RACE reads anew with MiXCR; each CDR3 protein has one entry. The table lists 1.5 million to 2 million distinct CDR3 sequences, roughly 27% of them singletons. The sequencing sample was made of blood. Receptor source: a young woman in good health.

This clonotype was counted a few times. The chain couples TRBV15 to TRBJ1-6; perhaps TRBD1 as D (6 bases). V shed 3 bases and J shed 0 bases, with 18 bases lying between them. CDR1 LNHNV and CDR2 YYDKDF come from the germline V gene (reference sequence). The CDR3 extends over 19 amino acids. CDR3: CATSSDRQAVGSYNSPLHF. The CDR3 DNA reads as TGTGCCACCAGCAGTGACAGACAGGCCGTCGGCTCCTATAATTCACCCCTCCACTTT.

The CDR3 protein is CSASLGGYTF. CDR3 nucleotides: TGCAGTGCTAGTTTGGGTGGCTACACCTTC. The chain links TRBV20-1 to TRBJ1-2, with unresolved D. This CDR3 has 10 amino acids. The germline V gene encodes CDR1 DFQATT and CDR2 SNEGSKA (reference sequence). V was trimmed by 3 bases and J by 7 bases, leaving 6 bases between them.

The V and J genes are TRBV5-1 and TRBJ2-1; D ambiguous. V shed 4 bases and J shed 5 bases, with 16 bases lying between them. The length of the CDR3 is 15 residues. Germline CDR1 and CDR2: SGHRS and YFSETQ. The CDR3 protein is CASSPRPRSDNEQFF. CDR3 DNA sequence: TGCGCCAGCAGCCCTCGACCCCGGAGCGACAATGAGCAGTTCTTC. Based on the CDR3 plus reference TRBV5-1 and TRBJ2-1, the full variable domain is KAGVTQTPRYLIKTRGQQVTLSCSPISGHRSVSWYQQTPGQGLQFLFEYFSETQRNKGNFPGRFSGRQFSNSRSEMNVSTLELGDSALYLCASSPRPRSDNEQFFGPGTRLTVL.

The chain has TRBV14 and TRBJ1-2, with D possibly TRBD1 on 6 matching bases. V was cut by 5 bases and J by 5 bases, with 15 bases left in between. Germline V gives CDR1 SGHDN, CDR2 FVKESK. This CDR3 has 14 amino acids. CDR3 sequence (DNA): TGTGCCAGCAGCTTACCGGGACACCTATATGGCTACACCTTC. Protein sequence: CASSLPGHLYGYTF.

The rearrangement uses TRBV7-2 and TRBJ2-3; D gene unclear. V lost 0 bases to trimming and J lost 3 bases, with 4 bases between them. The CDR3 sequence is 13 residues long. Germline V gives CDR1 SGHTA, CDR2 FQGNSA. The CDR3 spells CASSLAKTDTQYF. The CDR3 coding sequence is TGTGCCAGCAGCTTAGCGAAGACAGATACGCAGTATTTT.

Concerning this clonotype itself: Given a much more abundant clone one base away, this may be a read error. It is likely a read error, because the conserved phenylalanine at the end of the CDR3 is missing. The CDR3 sequence is CASRSRGEGNEQFC. CDR3 DNA: TGTGCCAGCAGATCCCGGGGGGAAGGGAATGAGCAGTTCTGC. The chain recombines TRBV7-3 with TRBJ2-1; 7 bases align to TRBD2. The CDR3 spans 14 residues. Looked up from germline, CDR1 is SGHTA and CDR2 is FQGTGA. Trimming removed 6 bases from V and 7 bases from J; junction bases left unmatched: 9.

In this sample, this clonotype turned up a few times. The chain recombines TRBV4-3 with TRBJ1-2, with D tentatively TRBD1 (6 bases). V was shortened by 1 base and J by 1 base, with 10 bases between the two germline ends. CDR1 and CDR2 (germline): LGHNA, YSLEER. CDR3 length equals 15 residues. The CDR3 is CASSQAQGLNYGYTF. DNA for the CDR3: TGCGCCAGCAGCCAAGCACAGGGACTTAACTATGGCTACACCTTC.

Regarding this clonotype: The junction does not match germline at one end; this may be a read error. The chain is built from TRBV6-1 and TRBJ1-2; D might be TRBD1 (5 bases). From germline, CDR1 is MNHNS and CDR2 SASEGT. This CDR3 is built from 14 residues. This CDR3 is CASSAGTVVYGCTF. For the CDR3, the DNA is TGTGCCAGCAGTGCCGGGACGGTAGTTTATGGCTGCACCTTC.

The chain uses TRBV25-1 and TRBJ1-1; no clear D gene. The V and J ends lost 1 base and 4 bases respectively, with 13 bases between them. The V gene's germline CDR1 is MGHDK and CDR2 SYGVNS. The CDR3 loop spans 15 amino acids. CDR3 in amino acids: CASSEWEGRTTEAFF. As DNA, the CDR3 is TGTGCCAGCAGTGAATGGGAAGGCCGGACCACTGAAGCTTTCTTT. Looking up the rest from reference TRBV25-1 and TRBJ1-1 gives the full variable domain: EADIYQTPRYLVIGTGKKITLECSQTMGHDKMYWYQQDPGMELHLIHYSYGVNSTEKGDLSSESTVSRIRTEHFPLTLESARPSHTSQYLCASSEWEGRTTEAFFGQGTRLTVV.

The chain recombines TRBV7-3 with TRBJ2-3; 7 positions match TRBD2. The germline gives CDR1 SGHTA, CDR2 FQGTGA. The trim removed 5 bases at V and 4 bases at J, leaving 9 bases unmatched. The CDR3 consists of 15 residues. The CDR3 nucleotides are TGTGCCAGCAGCGATCTGGGGGGGACCGCAGATACGCAGTATTTT. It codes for CASSDLGGTADTQYF.

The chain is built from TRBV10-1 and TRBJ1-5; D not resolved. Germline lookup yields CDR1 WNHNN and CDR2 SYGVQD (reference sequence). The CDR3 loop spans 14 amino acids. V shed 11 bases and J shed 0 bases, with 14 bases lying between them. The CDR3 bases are TGCGCCCACAACCTAGGCGTTAGCAATCAGCCCCAGCATTTT. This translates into CAHNLGVSNQPQHF.

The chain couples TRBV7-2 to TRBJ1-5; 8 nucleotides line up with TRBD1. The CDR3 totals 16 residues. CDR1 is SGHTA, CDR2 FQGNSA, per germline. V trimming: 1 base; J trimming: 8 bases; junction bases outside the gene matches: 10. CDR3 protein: CASSLGVNRGFEPQHF. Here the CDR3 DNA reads TGTGCCAGCAGCTTAGGGGTGAACAGGGGGTTTGAGCCCCAGCATTTT.

CDR3 protein: CASRNDRGAYEQYF. Written as DNA, the CDR3 is TGTGCCAGCAGGAACGACAGGGGGGCCTACGAGCAGTACTTC. The chain uses TRBV6-1 and TRBJ2-7, with TRBD1 identical over 9 bases. The germline CDR1 and CDR2 sequences are MNHNS and SASEGT. The CDR3 is 14 residues long. V dropped 6 bases and J dropped 2; count of bases not matched to a gene: 5.

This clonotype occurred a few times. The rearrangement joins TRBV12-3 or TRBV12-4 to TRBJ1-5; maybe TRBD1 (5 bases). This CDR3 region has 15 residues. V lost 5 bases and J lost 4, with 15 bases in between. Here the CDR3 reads CASSGWGKPNQPQHF. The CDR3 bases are TGTGCCAGCAGTGGCTGGGGGAAGCCTAATCAGCCCCAGCATTTT.

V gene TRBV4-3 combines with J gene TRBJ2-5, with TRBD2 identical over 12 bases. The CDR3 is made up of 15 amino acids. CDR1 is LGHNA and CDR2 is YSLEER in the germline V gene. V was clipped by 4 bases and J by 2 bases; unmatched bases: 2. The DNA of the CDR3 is TGCGCCAGCAGCCGGACTAGCGGGGTACAAGAGACCCAGTACTTC. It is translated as CASSRTSGVQETQYF.

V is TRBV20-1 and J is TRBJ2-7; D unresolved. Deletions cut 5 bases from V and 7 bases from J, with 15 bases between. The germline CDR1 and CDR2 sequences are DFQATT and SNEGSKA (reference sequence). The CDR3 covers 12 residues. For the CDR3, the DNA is TGCAGTGCTCCATACAGAAGGAATGAGCAGTACTTC. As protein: CSAPYRRNEQYF.

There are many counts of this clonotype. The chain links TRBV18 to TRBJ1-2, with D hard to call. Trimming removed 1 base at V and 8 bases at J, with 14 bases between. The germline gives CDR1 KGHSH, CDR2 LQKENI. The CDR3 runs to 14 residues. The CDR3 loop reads CASSPRNPVWGYTF. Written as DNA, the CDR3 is TGTGCCAGCTCACCACGTAACCCGGTATGGGGCTACACCTTC.

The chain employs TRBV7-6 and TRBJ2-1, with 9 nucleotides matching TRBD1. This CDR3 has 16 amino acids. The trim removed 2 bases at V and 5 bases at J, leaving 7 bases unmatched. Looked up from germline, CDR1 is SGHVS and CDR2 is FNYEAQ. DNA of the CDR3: TGTGCCAGCAGCTTAACAGGGGGCAAATTTGACAATGAGCAGTTCTTC. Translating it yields CASSLTGGKFDNEQFF.

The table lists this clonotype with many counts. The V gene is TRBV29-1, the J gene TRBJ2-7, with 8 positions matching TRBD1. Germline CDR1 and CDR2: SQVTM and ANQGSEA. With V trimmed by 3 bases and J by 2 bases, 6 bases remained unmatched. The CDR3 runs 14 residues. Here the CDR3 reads CSVDPGGYAYEQYF. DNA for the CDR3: TGCAGCGTTGACCCAGGGGGCTACGCCTACGAGCAGTACTTC.

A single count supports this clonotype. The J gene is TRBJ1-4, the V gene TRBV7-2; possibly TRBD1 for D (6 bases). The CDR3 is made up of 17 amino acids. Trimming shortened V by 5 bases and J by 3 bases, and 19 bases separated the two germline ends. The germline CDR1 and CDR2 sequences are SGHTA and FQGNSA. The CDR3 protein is CASSRERGSGPNEKLFF. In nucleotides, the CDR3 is TGTGCCAGCAGCCGGGAGAGGGGGTCGGGGCCTAATGAAAAACTGTTTTTT.

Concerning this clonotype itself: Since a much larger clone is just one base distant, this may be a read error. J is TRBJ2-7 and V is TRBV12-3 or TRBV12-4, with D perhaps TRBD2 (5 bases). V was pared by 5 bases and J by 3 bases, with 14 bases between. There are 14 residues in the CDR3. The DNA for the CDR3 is TGTGCCAGCAGTCACGGAGGTTATGGCTACGAGCAGTACTTC. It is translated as CASSHGGYGYEQYF.

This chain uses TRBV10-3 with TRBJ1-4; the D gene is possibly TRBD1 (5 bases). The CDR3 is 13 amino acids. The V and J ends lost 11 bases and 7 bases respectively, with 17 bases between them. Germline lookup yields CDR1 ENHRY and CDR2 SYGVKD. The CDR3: CACQAGFSEKLFF. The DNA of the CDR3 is TGTGCCTGCCAGGCAGGGTTTAGTGAAAAACTGTTTTTT.

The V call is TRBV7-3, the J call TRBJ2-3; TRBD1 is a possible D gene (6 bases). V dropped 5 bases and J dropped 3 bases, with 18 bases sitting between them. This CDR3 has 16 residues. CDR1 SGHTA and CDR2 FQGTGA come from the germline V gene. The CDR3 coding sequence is TGTGCCAGCAGCCTTCCCATTCAGGGGAAAACAGATACGCAGTATTTT. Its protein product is CASSLPIQGKTDTQYF.

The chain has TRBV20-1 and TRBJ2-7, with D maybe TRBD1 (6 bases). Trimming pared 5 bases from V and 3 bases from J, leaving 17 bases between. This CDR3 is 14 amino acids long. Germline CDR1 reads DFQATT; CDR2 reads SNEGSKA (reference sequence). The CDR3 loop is CSAETGFGNYEQYF. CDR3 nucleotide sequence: TGCAGTGCTGAGACAGGATTTGGAAACTACGAGCAGTACTTC.

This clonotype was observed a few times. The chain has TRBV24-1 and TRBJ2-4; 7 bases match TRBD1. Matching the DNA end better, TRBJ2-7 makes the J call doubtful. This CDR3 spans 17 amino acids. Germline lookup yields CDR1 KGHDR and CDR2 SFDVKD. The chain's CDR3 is CATSQHPRQGVGYEQYF. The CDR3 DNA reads TGTGCCACCAGTCAACACCCAAGACAGGGAGTGGGATACGAGCAGTACTTC.

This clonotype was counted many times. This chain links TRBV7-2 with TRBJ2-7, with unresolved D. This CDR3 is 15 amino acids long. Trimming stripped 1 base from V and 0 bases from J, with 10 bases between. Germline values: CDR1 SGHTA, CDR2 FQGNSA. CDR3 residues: CASSLEAATSYEQYF. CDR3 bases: TGTGCCAGCAGCTTAGAAGCTGCCACCTCCTACGAGCAGTACTTC.

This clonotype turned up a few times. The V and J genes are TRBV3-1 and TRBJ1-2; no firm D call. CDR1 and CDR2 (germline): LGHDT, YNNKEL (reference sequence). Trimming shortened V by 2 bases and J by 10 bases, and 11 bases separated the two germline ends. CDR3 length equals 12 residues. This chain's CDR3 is CASSQRERDYTF. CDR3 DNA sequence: TGTGCCAGCAGCCAACGGGAACGGGACTACACCTTC.

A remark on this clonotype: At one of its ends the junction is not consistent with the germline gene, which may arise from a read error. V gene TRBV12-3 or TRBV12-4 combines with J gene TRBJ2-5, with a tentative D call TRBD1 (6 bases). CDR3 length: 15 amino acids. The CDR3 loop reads CVSSSGQSENRGQYF. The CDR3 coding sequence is TGTGTCAGCAGTTCCGGACAGTCAGAAAATCGGGGCCAGTACTTC.